The rows below give T cell receptor beta chains drawn from one sample of a study of monozygotic twins with cystic fibrosis. The table came from immunoSEQ multiplex PCR; TCRdb's copy has only in-frame clones and leaves some out. The sample includes around 15,000 clones, 75% to 90% of them seen just once. The source material was blood. The receptors were sampled from a boy aged 5-17 years with cystic fibrosis. Each CDR3 is given with its conserved first and last residue. D genes are given only for firm matches. Clone size appears in some rows only: once, few, many, or a class for an expanded clone.

V gene	clone size	J gene	D gene	CDR3 protein	CDR3 DNA
TRBV19	once	TRBJ2-1	.	CASSIGWGTSYNEQFF	TGTGCCAGTAGTATCGGGTGGGGGACCTCCTACAATGAGCAGTTCTTC
TRBV28	.	TRBJ2-3	.	CASSWASPTDTQYF	TGTGCCAGCAGTTGGGCCTCGCCCACAGATACGCAGTATTTT
TRBV7-9	.	TRBJ1-4	TRBD1	CASSFQFQKGAGEKLFF	TGTGCCAGCAGCTTCCAATTCCAAAAGGGGGCCGGGGAAAAACTGTTTTTT
TRBV2	.	TRBJ2-7	.	CASCAIRNSYEQYF	TGTGCCAGCTGTGCTATTAGGAACTCCTACGAGCAGTACTTC
TRBV27	.	TRBJ1-3	.	CASSKRDTRTDTIYF	TGTGCCAGCAGCAAAAGGGATACCAGGACCGACACCATATATTTT
TRBV7-9	.	TRBJ2-3	TRBD1	CASSWDRITDTQYF	TGTGCCAGCAGCTGGGACAGGATTACAGATACGCAGTATTTT
TRBV28	.	TRBJ1-2	.	CASSLEDSTYGYTF	TGTGCCAGCAGTTTAGAAGACAGCACCTATGGCTACACCTTC
TRBV6-1	.	TRBJ1-2	.	CASSEDRRESPSHGYTF	TGTGCCAGCAGTGAAGACAGGAGGGAAAGTCCCTCCCATGGCTACACCTTC
TRBV5-6	.	TRBJ2-3	TRBD2	CASSLAGLAGGTDTQYF	TGTGCCAGCAGCTTGGCGGGACTAGCGGGAGGAACAGATACGCAGTATTTT
TRBV19	.	TRBJ2-2	.	CASTPGVTGELFF	TGTGCCAGTACCCCAGGGGTAACCGGGGAGCTGTTTTTT
TRBV5-1	.	TRBJ1-2	.	CASATTGGDYGYTF	TGCGCCAGCGCTACCACGGGGGGCGACTATGGCTACACCTTC
TRBV6-5	.	TRBJ2-5	TRBD2	CASSYGTSGVPETQYF	TGTGCCAGCAGTTATGGGACTAGCGGGGTCCCTGAGACCCAGTACTTC
TRBV4-1	.	TRBJ2-7	.	CASSQGVGYEQYF	TGCGCCAGCAGCCAAGGAGTGGGCTACGAGCAGTACTTC
TRBV19	.	TRBJ1-2	TRBD1	CASSSGQGLAGYTF	TGTGCCAGTAGTTCGGGACAGGGGTTGGCTGGCTACACCTTC
TRBV5-4	.	TRBJ2-1	.	CASSVGVYNEQFF	TGTGCCAGCAGCGTCGGGGTCTACAATGAGCAGTTCTTC
TRBV4-2	.	TRBJ2-1	.	CASSQDGASEPYNEQFF	TGTGCCAGCAGCCAAGATGGCGCTAGCGAGCCCTACAATGAGCAGTTCTTC
TRBV11-2	.	TRBJ2-7	TRBD1	CASSPGTGNYEQYF	TGTGCCAGCAGCCCCGGGACAGGGAATTACGAGCAGTACTTC
TRBV15	.	TRBJ2-1	.	CATSERGGSYNEQFF	TGTGCCACCAGCGAGAGGGGGGGATCCTACAATGAGCAGTTCTTC
TRBV6-1	.	TRBJ2-1	.	CASSDPRYNEQFF	TGTGCCAGCAGTGACCCTAGATACAATGAGCAGTTCTTC
TRBV4-1	once	TRBJ1-5	.	CASSQDRINQPQHF	TGCGCCAGCAGCCAAGATCGTATCAATCAGCCCCAGCATTTT